Each of the 4 T cell receptor beta chains below was sequenced from the same sample in a study of blood T cells in healthy people across ages. Through a sample-barcoded 5' primer and a J-beta primer mix, a second PCR was run for roughly 6 to 11 cycles. TCRdb reanalysed the 5' RACE reads using MiXCR and keeps one entry per CDR3 protein. This table has 380,000 or so distinct CDR3 sequences, about 52% appearing once. Sequenced sample: blood. These receptors all come from a man in his 60s in good health.

The genes are TRBV28 and TRBJ2-5; the D gene is possibly TRBD1 (6 bases). V lost 3 bases and J lost 1, with 9 bases in between. The CDR3 runs to 14 residues. Germline CDR1 MDHEN, CDR2 SYDVKM. The CDR3: CASSFLGAQETQYF. CDR3 DNA sequence: TGTGCCAGCAGTTTTCTGGGGGCCCAAGAGACCCAGTACTTC.

This clonotype has a handful of counts. The chain couples TRBV27 to TRBJ1-6; TRBD1 is a possible D gene (6 bases). CDR3 size: 13 residues. CDR1 and CDR2 from the germline V gene are MNHEY and SMNVEV (reference sequence). V was pared by 5 bases and J by 12 bases, with 14 bases between. CDR3 sequence reads: CASSVAGEKPLHF. The CDR3, as DNA: TGTGCCAGCAGTGTGGCAGGGGAAAAACCCCTCCACTTT.

The J gene is TRBJ1-2, the V gene TRBV5-1; D not certain. Germline lookup yields CDR1 SGHRS and CDR2 YFSETQ. The CDR3 sequence is 15 residues long. The ends were cut back, 0 bases at V and 2 bases at J, with 11 bases in the middle. CDR3 bases: TGCGCCAGCAGCTTGGGCGCGGCGGGGAACTATGGCTACACCTTC. It is translated as CASSLGAAGNYGYTF.

The V gene is TRBV4-3, the J gene TRBJ1-1; D not certain. V was pared by 2 bases and J by 1 base, with 8 bases between. Germline CDR1 LGHNA, CDR2 YSLEER. This CDR3 has 14 amino acids. The CDR3 sequence: CASSQLRGNTEAFF. CDR3 DNA: TGCGCCAGCAGCCAACTCAGAGGGAACACTGAAGCTTTCTTT.